This TCR beta chain was sequenced for a study of siplizumab effects on memory and regulatory T cells. As for this clone: Antigen unknown.

Clones were read by immunoSEQ multiplex PCR, and TCRdb kept only the in-frame ones, dropping some. This table holds some 120,000 clones, 93% found once. Germline V gives CDR1 KGHSH, CDR2 LQKENI. CDR3 length: 13 residues. Overall study findings and caveats: Just a small share of alloreactive clones was traced back to unstimulated subsets. In siplizumab cultures, the suppressive function of proliferating Tregs remained unconfirmed.

This chain joins TRBV18 and TRBJ2-5; TRBD2 might be the D (5 bases). The J call may be in error: the DNA end matches TRBJ2-7 better. Sequences were obtained from non-Treg CD4+ T cells sorted from blood. The sequence was collected from a human donor in good health. The CDR3 sequence: CASSNQRSYEQYF. The CDR3 DNA reads TGTGCCAGCTCAAACCAGCGGTCCTACGAGCAGTACTTC.